This T cell receptor beta chain was profiled in a study of T cells after yellow fever vaccination. Study-wide context: Fractions low in cell number were prepared with SMART-Seq v4 Ultra Low Input.

Template switching by 5'RACE produced TCR cDNA, adding a universal primer site and UMIs. From the 5' RACE reads, TCRdb called clonotypes with MiXCR, one entry per CDR3 protein. The data contain some 160,000 distinct CDR3 sequences, over 7% of them singletons. This CDR3 has 15 amino acids. CDR1 SQVTM and CDR2 ANQGSEA come from the germline V gene. V lost 3 bases, J lost 0 bases, and 12 bases lay in between. Sample: CD8+ T cells sorted from PBMCs, taken 45 days after the yellow fever booster vaccination. This clonotype was obtained from a man aged 18-30 years who received the YFV17D yellow fever vaccine. The chain joins TRBV29-1 to TRBJ2-1, with D possibly matching TRBD2 (6 bases). The CDR3 spells CSVDGGTSSYNEQFF. CDR3 sequence (DNA): TGCAGCGTTGATGGAGGGACGAGCTCCTACAATGAGCAGTTCTTC.